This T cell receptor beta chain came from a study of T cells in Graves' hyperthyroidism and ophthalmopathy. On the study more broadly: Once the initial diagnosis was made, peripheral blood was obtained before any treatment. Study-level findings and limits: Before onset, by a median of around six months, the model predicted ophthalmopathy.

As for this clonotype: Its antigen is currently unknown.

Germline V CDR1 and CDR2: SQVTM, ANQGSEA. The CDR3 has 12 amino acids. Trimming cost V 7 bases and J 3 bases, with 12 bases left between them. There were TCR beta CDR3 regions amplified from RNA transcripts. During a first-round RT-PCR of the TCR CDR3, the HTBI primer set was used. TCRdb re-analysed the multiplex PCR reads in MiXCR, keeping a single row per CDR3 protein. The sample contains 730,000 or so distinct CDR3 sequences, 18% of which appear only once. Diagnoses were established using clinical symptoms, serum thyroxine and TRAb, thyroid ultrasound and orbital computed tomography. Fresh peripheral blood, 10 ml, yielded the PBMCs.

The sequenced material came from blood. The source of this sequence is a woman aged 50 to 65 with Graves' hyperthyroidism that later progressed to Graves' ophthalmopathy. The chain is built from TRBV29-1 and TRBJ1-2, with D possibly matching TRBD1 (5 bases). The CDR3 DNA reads TGCAGCGCCACCGGGACGGACTATGGCTACACCTTC. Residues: CSATGTDYGYTF.